Below, 22 T cell receptor beta chains from the same sample are listed, as sequenced in a study of siplizumab effects on memory and regulatory T cells. Data came from immunoSEQ multiplex PCR; TCRdb stores just in-frame clones and leaves some out. The table lists tens of thousands of clones, over 65% of them singletons. What was sequenced was memory CD4+ T cells sorted from blood. These receptors were collected from a human donor in good health.

The chain has TRBV19 and TRBJ2-7; D gene ambiguous. Germline assignment: CDR1 LNHDA and CDR2 SQIVND (reference sequence). Trimming shortened V by 1 base and J by 1 base, and 11 bases separated the two germline ends. This CDR3 region has 15 residues. The CDR3, as DNA: TGTGCCAGTAGTATAGTTGGGCATACTTCCTACGAGCAGTACTTC. This gives the protein CASSIVGHTSYEQYF.

The chain carries TRBV5-1 and TRBJ2-1; D uncertain. V was cut by 5 bases and J by 0 bases, with 15 bases left in between. The CDR3 contains 16 residues. Looked up from germline, CDR1 is SGHRS and CDR2 is YFSETQ. CDR3: CASRSGVPSSYNEQFF. Here the CDR3 DNA reads TGCGCCAGCAGGAGTGGTGTCCCCAGCTCCTACAATGAGCAGTTCTTC.

V is TRBV6-5 and J is TRBJ2-7, with 9 bases lining up with TRBD2. The germline V gene encodes CDR1 MNHEY and CDR2 SVGAGI. Germline trimming cut 6 bases from V and 6 bases from J; bases unmatched to any gene: 9. The CDR3 loop spans 14 amino acids. CDR3 DNA: TGTGCCAGCAGCCTTCTAGCGGGAAGTGGCGAGCAGTACTTC. It translates to CASSLLAGSGEQYF.

For this clone: Sequence at one end of the junction differs from germline and may be a read error. The V call is TRBV6-1, the J call TRBJ2-3; D is uncertain. This CDR3 comprises 15 residues. Germline V gives CDR1 MNHNS, CDR2 SASEGT. CDR3 DNA: TGTGCCAGCAGGGACCTTTTAAGACCCACAGATGCGCAGTATTTT. Amino acid sequence: CASRDLLRPTDAQYF.

As for this clone: Other nucleotide sequences in the sample specify the same CDR3. V gene TRBV5-4 combines with J gene TRBJ2-2; 9 bases are a match to TRBD2. This CDR3 has 15 residues. J gave up 1 base and V 7 bases, and 5 bases lay outside the gene matches. Looked up from germline, CDR1 is SGHNT and CDR2 is YYREEE (reference sequence). The DNA of the CDR3 is TGTGCCAGCGCCGCGGGGGGGCGGAACACCGGGGAGCTGTTTTTT. Encoded protein: CASAAGGRNTGELFF.

V is TRBV7-9 and J is TRBJ2-7; D gene uncertain. CDR1 and CDR2 (germline): SEHNR, FQNEAQ (reference sequence). Trimming took 1 base from V and 4 from J, leaving 8 bases between them. The CDR3 has 13 amino acids. The CDR3 DNA sequence: TGTGCCAGCAGCTTAGAATGGACGTACGAGCAGTACTTC. Translating gives CASSLEWTYEQYF.

In this sample, this clone turned up a few times. The rearrangement links TRBV27 to TRBJ2-2; TRBD2 is a possible D gene (5 bases). The V gene lost 5 bases and the J gene lost 2 bases, with 9 bases spanning the gap. Per the germline V gene, CDR1 is MNHEY and CDR2 is SMNVEV (reference sequence). This CDR3 has 14 amino acids. CDR3 residues: CASSPRTNTGELFF. CDR3 coding DNA: TGTGCCAGCAGTCCCCGGACTAACACCGGGGAGCTGTTTTTT.

This clone was observed once. The chain couples TRBV2 to TRBJ1-1; 9 bases fit TRBD1. The CDR3 is 15 residues long. Germline CDR1 and CDR2: SNHLY and FYNNEI. Trimming at V came to 6 bases and at J to 6 bases, leaving 11 bases not matched to a gene. The CDR3 reads CASSSGDRAISEAFF. Written as DNA, the CDR3 is TGTGCCAGCAGCTCCGGGGACAGGGCTATTTCTGAAGCTTTCTTT.

The chain couples TRBV21-1 to TRBJ1-2. TRBV21-1 represents a pseudogene. The CDR3 totals 13 residues. The CDR3 reads CASLEGGGYGYTF. DNA for the CDR3: TGTGCCAGCTTAGAAGGGGGGGGCTATGGCTACACCTTC.

The chain is built from TRBV6-6 and TRBJ2-1; maybe TRBD1 (6 bases). V was clipped by 6 bases and J by 5 bases, with 14 bases between them. This CDR3 is 14 amino acids long. Germline V gives CDR1 MNHNY, CDR2 SVGAGI (reference sequence). The CDR3 here is CASRDESGDNEQFF. The CDR3, as DNA: TGTGCCAGCAGGGATGAGTCAGGGGACAATGAGCAGTTCTTC.

This clone came up a few times. CDR3 in DNA: TGTGCCAGCAGCCGAGGGACTAGCGGGGGAGGCACCTACAATGAGCAGTTCTTC. Residues: CASSRGTSGGGTYNEQFF. The chain couples TRBV4-2 to TRBJ2-1; 14 nucleotides match TRBD2. The ends lost 4 bases at V and 2 bases at J; junction bases unmatched: 7. CDR3 size: 18 residues. Germline assignment: CDR1 LGHNA and CDR2 YNFKEQ.

As to this clone: The sample contains more than one DNA sequence encoding this CDR3. The V call is TRBV18, the J call TRBJ2-3; possible D gene TRBD2, 5 bases. Trimming stripped 3 bases from V and 2 bases from J, with 9 bases between. Germline V gives CDR1 KGHSH, CDR2 LQKENI. The CDR3 covers 14 residues. As DNA, the CDR3 is TGTGCCAGCTCACCCTACCGGGACACAGATACGCAGTATTTT. This encodes CASSPYRDTDTQYF.

The chain has TRBV19 and TRBJ2-2, with D unresolved. This CDR3 comprises 13 residues. Trimming pared 6 bases from V and 3 bases from J, leaving 8 bases between. Per germline, CDR1 LNHDA and CDR2 SQIVND (reference sequence). CDR3 in DNA: TGTGCCAGTAGCGCTACACACACCGGGGAGCTGTTTTTT. Protein product: CASSATHTGELFF.

The chain recombines TRBV5-5 with TRBJ2-3, with 7 positions matching TRBD1. The CDR3 runs to 18 residues. V was clipped by 0 bases and J by 2 bases; unmatched bases: 12. Per germline, CDR1 SGHKS and CDR2 YYEKEE (reference sequence). The CDR3 spells CASSLAGQLKLPTDTQYF. CDR3 coding DNA: TGTGCCAGCAGCTTGGCGGGACAGCTAAAACTACCCACAGATACGCAGTATTTT.

V gene TRBV6-6 combines with J gene TRBJ2-1; D may be TRBD1 (7 bases). The CDR3 totals 13 residues. The germline V gene has CDR1 MNHNY and CDR2 SVGAGI (reference sequence). The germline V and J ends were trimmed by 5 bases and 13 bases, with 18 bases remaining between them. The chain's CDR3 is CASSLGGGGHQFF. The CDR3 nucleotides read TGTGCCAGCAGTCTAGGTGGAGGGGGCCATCAGTTCTTC.

The gene calls are TRBV7-8 and TRBJ2-6; TRBD1 matches at 7 bases. The CDR3 has 19 amino acids. Germline assignment: CDR1 SGHVS and CDR2 FQNEAQ. Trimming took 4 bases from V and 0 from J; bases not matched to a gene: 12. The CDR3 loop reads CASSSSRRGLSSGANVLTF. CDR3 bases: TGTGCCAGCAGCTCCTCCCGAAGGGGGCTGAGCTCTGGGGCCAACGTCCTGACTTTC.

The V call is TRBV7-9, the J call TRBJ2-3, with D perhaps given as TRBD1 or TRBD2 (5 bases each). Trimming left V 5 bases short and J 4 bases short, with 19 bases between. CDR1 and CDR2 (germline): SEHNR, FQNEAQ (reference sequence). This CDR3 region has 16 residues. CDR3 loop: CASSKGWDLSADTQYF. CDR3 bases: TGTGCCAGCAGCAAAGGCTGGGACCTCTCGGCAGATACGCAGTATTTT.

The DNA for the CDR3 is TGTGCCAGCAGCTTAGCGGGGGCGGATACGCAGTATTTT. The encoded protein is CASSLAGADTQYF. This sequence joins TRBV7-2 and TRBJ2-3; possibly TRBD1 for D (6 bases). V lost 0 bases and J 6 bases, leaving 7 bases between the germline ends. The CDR3 has 13 amino acids. Per the germline V gene, CDR1 is SGHTA and CDR2 is FQGNSA.

This rearrangement joins TRBV7-9 to TRBJ2-3, with 15 bases that match TRBD2. Germline V gene data show CDR1 as SEHNR and CDR2 as FQNEAQ (reference sequence). CDR3 length: 17 residues. Germline trimming cut 5 bases from V and 3 bases from J; bases unmatched to any gene: 6. CDR3 sequence (DNA): TGTGCCAGCAGCCGCGGAGGGACTAGCGGGAGGACAGATACGCAGTATTTT. Protein sequence: CASSRGGTSGRTDTQYF.

CDR3 bases: TGTGCTAGTGGTTTGGGACAGGGCTCCTACAATGAGCAGTTCTTC. Translation gives CASGLGQGSYNEQFF. The chain recombines TRBV12-5 with TRBJ2-1; 7 positions agree with TRBD1. The CDR3 is 15 amino acids. The V segment lost 1 base and the J segment 0 bases; nucleotides outside the gene matches: 0. The germline CDR1 and CDR2 sequences are LGHNT and FRNRAP.

The CDR3: CASSPLNSNQPQHF. The CDR3 coding sequence is TGTGCCAGCAGCCCCCTAAATAGCAATCAGCCCCAGCATTTT. V gene TRBV6-5 combines with J gene TRBJ1-5; the D is unclear. CDR3 length: 14 amino acids. Trimming took 6 bases from V and 0 from J, leaving 9 bases between them. Germline V gene data show CDR1 as MNHEY and CDR2 as SVGAGI.

CDR3 coding DNA: TGTGCCAGCAGTTCTACCTGGGGGATCGGAAGCAATCAGCCCCAGCATTTT. Translating gives CASSSTWGIGSNQPQHF. The chain uses TRBV27 and TRBJ1-5, with D maybe TRBD1 (5 bases). Germline V gene data show CDR1 as MNHEY and CDR2 as SMNVEV (reference sequence). This CDR3 comprises 17 residues. The V end was cut by 4 bases, the J end by 1 base, with 17 bases between.